This T cell receptor beta chain was profiled in a study of blood T cell repertoires in COVID-19. Study as a whole: Specimens from acute and convalescent COVID-19 originated in the United States, Italy and Spain. PBMCs, B-cell-depleted T cells, or T cells were the source of the cDNA or gDNA that made up the material.

Original handling: How many nucleated cells were present was estimated from reference gene primer amplification. The assay was immunoSEQ multiplex PCR, and TCRdb's table has in-frame clones only and misses some. D and trimming were read from the DNA, whereas the V and J calls and clone size are those reported in that table. The sample contains more than 60,000 clones, about 83% of which appear only once. Sequencing used peripheral blood. The sequence derives from a man in his forties or fifties with acute or convalescent COVID-19.

The CDR3: CASSLPGDRGSNQPQHF. CDR3 DNA sequence: TGTGCCAGCAGTTTACCGGGGGACAGGGGAAGCAATCAGCCCCAGCATTTT. The chain has TRBV28 and TRBJ1-5, with 10 bases fitting TRBD1. V lost 2 bases and J lost 1; bases outside the gene matches: 5. The CDR3 covers 17 residues. Germline assignment: CDR1 MDHEN and CDR2 SYDVKM.